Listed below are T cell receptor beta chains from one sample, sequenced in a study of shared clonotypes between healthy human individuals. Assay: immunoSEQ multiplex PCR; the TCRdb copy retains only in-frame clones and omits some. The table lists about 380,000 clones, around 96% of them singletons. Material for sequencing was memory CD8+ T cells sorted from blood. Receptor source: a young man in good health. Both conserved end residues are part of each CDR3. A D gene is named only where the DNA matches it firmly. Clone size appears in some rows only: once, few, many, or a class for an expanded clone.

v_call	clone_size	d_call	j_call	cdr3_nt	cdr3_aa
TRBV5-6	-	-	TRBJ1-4	TGTGCCAGCAGCCCTGGGGCAGGCCTGTCGGAAAAACTGTTTTTT	CASSPGAGLSEKLFF
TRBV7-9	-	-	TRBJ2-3	TGTGCCAGCAGCCAAACCACAGATACGCAGTATTTT	CASSQTTDTQYF
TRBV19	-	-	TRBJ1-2	TGTGCCAGTAGTATTGGTGGGGCGCCGGCTAACTATGGCTACACCTTC	CASSIGGAPANYGYTF
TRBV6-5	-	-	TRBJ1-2	TGTGCCAGCAGGCGAGGTGATAACTATGGCTACACCTTC	CASRRGDNYGYTF
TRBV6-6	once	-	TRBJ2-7	TGTGCCAGCAGTACCGACGTGATGATGGGGCAGTACTTC	CASSTDVMMGQYF
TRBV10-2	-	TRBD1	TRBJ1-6	TGCGCCATCTCGACAGGGGTGGGTTCACCCCTCCACTTT	CAISTGVGSPLHF
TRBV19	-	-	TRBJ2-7	TGTGCCAGTAGTATTCGGCAGTTTCCCTACGAGCAGTACTTC	CASSIRQFPYEQYF
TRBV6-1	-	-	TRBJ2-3	TGTGCCAGCGTATTAGCACCTAGCACAGATACGCAGTATTTT	CASVLAPSTDTQYF
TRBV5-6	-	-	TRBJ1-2	TGTGCCAGCAGAGGACATAAGGGATACGGCTACACCTTC	CASRGHKGYGYTF
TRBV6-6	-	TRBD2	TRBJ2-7	TGTGCCAGCAGTTACTCGGGGACTAGCGGGACCTACGAGCAGTACTTC	CASSYSGTSGTYEQYF
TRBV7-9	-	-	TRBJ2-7	TGTGCCAGCAGCTTAAGTGTGTACGAGCAGTACTTC	CASSLSVYEQYF
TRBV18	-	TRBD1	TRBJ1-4	TGTGCCAGCTCACCGATAGCGGGACAGGGTTCTGAAAAACTGTTTTTT	CASSPIAGQGSEKLFF
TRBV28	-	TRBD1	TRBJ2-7	TGTGCCAGCACGTCCCTGGGGGCACAGGGGCGGTACTACGAGCAGTACTTC	CASTSLGAQGRYYEQYF
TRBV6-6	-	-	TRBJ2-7	TGTGCCAGCAGTTACGGGGGCGAGCAGTACTTC	CASSYGGEQYF
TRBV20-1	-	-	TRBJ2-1	TGCAGTGCGAGCGAGTACAATGAGCAGTTCTTC	CSASEYNEQFF
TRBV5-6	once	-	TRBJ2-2	TGTGCCAGCAGATTGCGCATGATGGGACCTTCGAGCACCGGGGAGCTGTTTTTT	CASRLRMMGPSSTGELFF
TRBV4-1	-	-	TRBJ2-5	TGCGCCAGCAGCCAAGCTGGGGGGGGCACCCCGGGGAGGACCCAGTACTTC	CASSQAGGGTPGRTQYF
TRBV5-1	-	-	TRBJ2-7	TGCGCCAGCAGCTTGGGGGCAGCCTACGAGCAGTACTTC	CASSLGAAYEQYF
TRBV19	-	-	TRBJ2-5	TGTGCCAGTAGTATAGCCCGCGCGCGGGAAGAGACCCAGTACTTC	CASSIARAREETQYF
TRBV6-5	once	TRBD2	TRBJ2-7	TGTGCCAGCAGTTACTCGCGGGTACTAGCGGGGTACGAGCAGTACTTC	CASSYSRVLAGYEQYF
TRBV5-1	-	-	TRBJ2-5	TGCGCCAGCAGCTGGGACCAAGAGACCCAGTACTTC	CASSWDQETQYF
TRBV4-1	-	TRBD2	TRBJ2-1	TGCGCCAGCAGCACCCGACTAGCGGCCCTCAATGAGCAGTTCTTC	CASSTRLAALNEQFF
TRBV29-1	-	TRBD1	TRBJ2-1	TGCAGCGTTGAAGACCGCACAGGGGGCAAGTACAATGAGCAGTTCTTC	CSVEDRTGGKYNEQFF
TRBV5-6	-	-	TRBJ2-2	TGTGCCAGCACCCGAGGGCGAGCCGGGGAGCTGTTTTTT	CASTRGRAGELFF
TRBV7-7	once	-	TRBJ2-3	TGTGCTAGCAGCTTAGATCGGTCAGATACGCAGTATTTT	CASSLDRSDTQYF
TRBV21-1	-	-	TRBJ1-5	TGTGCCAGCAGCAAAGGGACAAAAAATCAGCCCCAGCATTTT	CASSKGTKNQPQHF
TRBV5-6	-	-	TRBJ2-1	TGTGCCAGCAGCTTGTTAAATGAGCAGTTCTTC	CASSLLNEQFF
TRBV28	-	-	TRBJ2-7	TGTGCCAGCAGTTTGGGCAGGGTGGTTTCAACCTACGAGCAGTACTTC	CASSLGRVVSTYEQYF
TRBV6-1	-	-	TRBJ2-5	TGTGCCAGCTGGACTCAACGCCAAGAGACCCAGTACTTC	CASWTQRQETQYF
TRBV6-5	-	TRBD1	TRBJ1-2	TGTGCCATACAACAGGGGGCGAACTATGGCTACACCTTC	CAIQQGANYGYTF
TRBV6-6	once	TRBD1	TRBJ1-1	TGTGCCAGCAGTTACGACAGGGTAGGAACTGAAGCTTTCTTT	CASSYDRVGTEAFF
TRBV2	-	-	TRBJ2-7	TGTGCCAGCATATCTAGCGCAGGGGTGCGGTACGAGCAGTACTTC	CASISSAGVRYEQYF
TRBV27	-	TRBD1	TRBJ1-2	TGTGCCAGCAGACCCTCGGACAGGGGCAACTATGGCTACACCTTC	CASRPSDRGNYGYTF
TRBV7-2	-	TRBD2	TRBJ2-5	TGTGCCAGCAGCATGGGGGGGCAAGAGACCCAGTACTTC	CASSMGGQETQYF